This TCR beta chain appears in the sequencing data of a study of T cell responses to AZD1222 COVID-19 vaccine. Clones were read by immunoSEQ multiplex PCR, and TCRdb kept only the in-frame ones, dropping some. The sample contains about 110,000 clones, roughly 90% of which appear only once. Notes on this clone: The antigen remains unidentified.

General observations from the study: Spike-specific TCR breadth rose after two AZD1222 doses, and depth rose as well.

The CDR3 spans 16 residues. Trimming took off 1 base at V and 5 bases at J, with 15 bases between the two ends. The germline V gene has CDR1 SEHNR and CDR2 FQNEAQ (reference sequence). The specimen comprised peripheral blood, sampled 28 days after the second AZD1222 dose. The V and J genes are TRBV7-9 and TRBJ1-3, with D perhaps TRBD1 (5 bases). The origin of this receptor is an adult who received the AZD1222 COVID-19 vaccine. DNA for the CDR3: TGTGCCAGCAGCTTAGTTTCCGGGGGATATCGAAACACCATATATTTT. Protein: CASSLVSGGYRNTIYF.